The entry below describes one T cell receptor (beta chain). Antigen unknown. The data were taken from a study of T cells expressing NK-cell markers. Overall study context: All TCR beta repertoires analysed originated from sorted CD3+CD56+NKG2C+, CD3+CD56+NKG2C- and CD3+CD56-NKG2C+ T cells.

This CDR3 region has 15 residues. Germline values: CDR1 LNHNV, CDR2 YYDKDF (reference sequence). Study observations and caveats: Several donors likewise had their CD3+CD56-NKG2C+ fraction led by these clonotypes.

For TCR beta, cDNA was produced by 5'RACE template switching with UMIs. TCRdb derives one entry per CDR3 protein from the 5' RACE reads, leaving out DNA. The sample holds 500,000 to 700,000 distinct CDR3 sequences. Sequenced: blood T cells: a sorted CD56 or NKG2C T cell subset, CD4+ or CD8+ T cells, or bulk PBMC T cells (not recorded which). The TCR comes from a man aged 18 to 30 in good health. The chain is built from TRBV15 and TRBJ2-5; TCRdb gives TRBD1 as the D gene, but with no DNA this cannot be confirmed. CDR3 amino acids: CATSRAARGLGTQYF.